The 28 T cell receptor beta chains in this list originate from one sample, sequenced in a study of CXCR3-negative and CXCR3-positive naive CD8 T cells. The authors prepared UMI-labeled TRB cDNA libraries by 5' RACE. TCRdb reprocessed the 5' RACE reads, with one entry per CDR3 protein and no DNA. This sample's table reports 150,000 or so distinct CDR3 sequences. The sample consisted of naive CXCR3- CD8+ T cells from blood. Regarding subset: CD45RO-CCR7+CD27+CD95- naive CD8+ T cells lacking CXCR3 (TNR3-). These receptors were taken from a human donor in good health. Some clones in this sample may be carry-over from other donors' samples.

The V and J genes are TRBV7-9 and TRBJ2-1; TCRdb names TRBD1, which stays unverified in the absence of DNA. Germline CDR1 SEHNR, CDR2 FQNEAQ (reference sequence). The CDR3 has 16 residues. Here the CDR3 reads CASSFALTGVNNEQFF.

CDR3 protein: CASSYTTGTGNERENTEAFF. The rearrangement uses TRBV6-2 or TRBV6-3 and TRBJ1-1; absent DNA, TCRdb's TRBD1 call cannot be checked. The CDR3 runs 20 residues. CDR1 is MNHEY and CDR2 is SVGEGT in the germline V gene.

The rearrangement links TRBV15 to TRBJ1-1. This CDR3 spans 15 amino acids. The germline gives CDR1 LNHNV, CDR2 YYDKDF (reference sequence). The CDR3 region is CATSRDLALGTEAFF.

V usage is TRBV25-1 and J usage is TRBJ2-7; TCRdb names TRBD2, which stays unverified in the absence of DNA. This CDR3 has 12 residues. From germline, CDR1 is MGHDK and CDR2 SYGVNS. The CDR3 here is CASSEGRYEQYF.

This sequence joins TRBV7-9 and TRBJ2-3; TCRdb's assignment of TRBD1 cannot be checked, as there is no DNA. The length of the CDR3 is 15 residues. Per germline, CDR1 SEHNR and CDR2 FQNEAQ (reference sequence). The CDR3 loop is CASSLGRVSTDTQYF. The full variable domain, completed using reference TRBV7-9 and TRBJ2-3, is DTGVSQNPRHKITKRGQNVTFRCDPISEHNRLYWYRQTLGQGPEFLTYFQNEAQLEKSRLLSDRFSAERPKGSFSTLEIQRTEQGDSAMYLCASSLGRVSTDTQYFGPGTRLTVL.

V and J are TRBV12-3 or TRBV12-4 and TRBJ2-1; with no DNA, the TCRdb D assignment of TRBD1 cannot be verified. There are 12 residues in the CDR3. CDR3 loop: CASSFTGDEQFF.

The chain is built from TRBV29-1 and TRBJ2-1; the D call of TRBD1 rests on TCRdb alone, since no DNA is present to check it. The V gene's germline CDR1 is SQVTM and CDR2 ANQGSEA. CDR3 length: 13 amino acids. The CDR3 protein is CSVERGPYNEQFF.

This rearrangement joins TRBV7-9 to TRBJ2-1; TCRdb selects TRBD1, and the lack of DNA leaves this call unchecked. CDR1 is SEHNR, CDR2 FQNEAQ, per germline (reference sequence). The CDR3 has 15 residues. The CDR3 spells CASSLQGINYNEQFF.

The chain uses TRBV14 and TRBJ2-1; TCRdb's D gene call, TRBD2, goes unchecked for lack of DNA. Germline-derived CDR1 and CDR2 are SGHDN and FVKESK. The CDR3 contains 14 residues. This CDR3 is CASSAGQLFNEQFF.

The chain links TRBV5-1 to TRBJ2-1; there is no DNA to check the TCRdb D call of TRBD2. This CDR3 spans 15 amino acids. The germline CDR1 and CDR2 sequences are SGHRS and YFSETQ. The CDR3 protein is CASSPAGGWLNEQFF.

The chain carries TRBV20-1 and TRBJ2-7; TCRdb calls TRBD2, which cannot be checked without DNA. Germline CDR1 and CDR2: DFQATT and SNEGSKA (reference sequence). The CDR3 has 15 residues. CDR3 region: CSAREGGGVRYEQYF.

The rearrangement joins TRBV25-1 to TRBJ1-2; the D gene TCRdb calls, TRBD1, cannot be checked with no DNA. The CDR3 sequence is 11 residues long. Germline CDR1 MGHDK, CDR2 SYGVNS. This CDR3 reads CASSAPYGYTF.

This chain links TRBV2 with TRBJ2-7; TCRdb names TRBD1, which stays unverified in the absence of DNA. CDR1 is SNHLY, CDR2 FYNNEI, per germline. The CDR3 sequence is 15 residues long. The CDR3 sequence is CASTTDRVGSYEQYF. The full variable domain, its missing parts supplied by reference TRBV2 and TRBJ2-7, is EPEVTQTPSHQVTQMGQEVILRCVPISNHLYFYWYRQILGQKVEFLVSFYNNEISEKSEIFDDQFSVERPDGSNFTLKIRSTKLEDSAMYFCASTTDRVGSYEQYFGPGTRLTVT.

CDR3 region: CASSLLPGRALETQYF. This chain joins TRBV19 and TRBJ2-5; absent DNA, TCRdb's TRBD1 call cannot be checked. Per germline, CDR1 LNHDA and CDR2 SQIVND (reference sequence). The CDR3 has 16 amino acids.

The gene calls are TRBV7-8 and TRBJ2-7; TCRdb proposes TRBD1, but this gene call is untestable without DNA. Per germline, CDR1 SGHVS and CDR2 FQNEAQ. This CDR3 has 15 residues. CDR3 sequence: CASSSVQGSSYEQYF. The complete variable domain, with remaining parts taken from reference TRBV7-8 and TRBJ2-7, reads GAGVSQSPRYKVAKRGQDVALRCDPISGHVSLFWYQQALGQGPEFLTYFQNEAQLDKSGLPSDRFFAERPEGSVSTLKIQRTQQEDSAVYLCASSSVQGSSYEQYFGPGTRLTVT.

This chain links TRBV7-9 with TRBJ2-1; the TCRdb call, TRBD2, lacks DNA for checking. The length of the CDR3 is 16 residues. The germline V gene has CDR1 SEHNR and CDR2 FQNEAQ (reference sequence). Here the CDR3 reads CASSLAIGRDYNEQFF. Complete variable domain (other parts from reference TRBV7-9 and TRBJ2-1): DTGVSQNPRHKITKRGQNVTFRCDPISEHNRLYWYRQTLGQGPEFLTYFQNEAQLEKSRLLSDRFSAERPKGSFSTLEIQRTEQGDSAMYLCASSLAIGRDYNEQFFGPGTRLTVL.

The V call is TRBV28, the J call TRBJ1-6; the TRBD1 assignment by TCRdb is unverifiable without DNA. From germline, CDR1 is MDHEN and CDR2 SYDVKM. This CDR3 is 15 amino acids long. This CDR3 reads CASSLTGRGGSPLHF.

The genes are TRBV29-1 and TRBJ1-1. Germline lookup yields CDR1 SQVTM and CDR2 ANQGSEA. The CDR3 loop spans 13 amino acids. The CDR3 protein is CSVSGPLNTEAFF.

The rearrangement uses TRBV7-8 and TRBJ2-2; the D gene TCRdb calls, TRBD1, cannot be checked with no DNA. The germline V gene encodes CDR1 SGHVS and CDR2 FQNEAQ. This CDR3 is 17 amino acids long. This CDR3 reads CASEPLPPTGGTGELFF.

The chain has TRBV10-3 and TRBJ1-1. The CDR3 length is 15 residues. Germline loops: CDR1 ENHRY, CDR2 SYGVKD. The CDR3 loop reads CAISESPALNTEAFF.

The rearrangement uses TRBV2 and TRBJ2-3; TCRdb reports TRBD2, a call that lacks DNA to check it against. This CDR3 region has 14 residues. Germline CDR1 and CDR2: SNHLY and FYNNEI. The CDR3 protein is CASSKEGNTDTQYF.

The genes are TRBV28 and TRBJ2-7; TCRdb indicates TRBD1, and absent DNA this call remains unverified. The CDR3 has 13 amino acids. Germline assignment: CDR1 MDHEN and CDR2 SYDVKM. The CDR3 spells CASSAGTVYEQYF.

CDR3 loop: CASSPYSGTGVNEKLFF. V usage is TRBV9 and J usage is TRBJ1-4; checking the TCRdb D call of TRBD1 is not possible without DNA. The germline V gene has CDR1 SGDLS and CDR2 YYNGEE. The CDR3 contains 17 residues.

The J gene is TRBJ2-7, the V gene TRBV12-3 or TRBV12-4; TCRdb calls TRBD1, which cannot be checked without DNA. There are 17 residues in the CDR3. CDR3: CASSFYMGGAPGEEQYF.

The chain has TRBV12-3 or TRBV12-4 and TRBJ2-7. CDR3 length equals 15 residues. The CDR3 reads CASSPTDRSSYEQYF.

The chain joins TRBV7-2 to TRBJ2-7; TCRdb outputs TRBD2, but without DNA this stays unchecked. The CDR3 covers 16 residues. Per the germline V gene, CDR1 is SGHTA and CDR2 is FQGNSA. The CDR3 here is CASSLGGTSGTNHRDF.

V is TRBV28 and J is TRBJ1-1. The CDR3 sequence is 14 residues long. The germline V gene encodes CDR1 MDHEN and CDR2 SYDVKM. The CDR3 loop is CASSSPKMNTEAFF.

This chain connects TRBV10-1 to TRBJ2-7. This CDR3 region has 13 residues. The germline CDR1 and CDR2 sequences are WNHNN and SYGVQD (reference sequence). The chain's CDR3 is CASSLSAAYEQYF.